The 30 T cell receptor beta chains reported below all come from one sample, sequenced in a study of glioma-infiltrating T cells after dendritic cell vaccination. Repertoires were generated with immunoSEQ multiplex PCR, while TCRdb's copy carries only in-frame clones and drops some. The sample lists roughly 68,000 clones, about 81% occurring once. The sequencing used blood, collected before dendritic cell vaccination. These receptors all stem from a human donor with glioblastoma.

The chain is built from TRBV7-9 and TRBJ1-5; TRBD1 matches 7 bases. The V gene's germline CDR1 is SEHNR and CDR2 FQNEAQ (reference sequence). CDR3 size: 16 residues. Trimming removed 5 bases from V and 2 bases from J; junction bases left unmatched: 9. The CDR3 DNA is TGTGCCAGCAGCCCCCACCCTGGACAGGGCAATCAGCCCCAGCATTTT. Protein: CASSPHPGQGNQPQHF.

The chain recombines TRBV15 with TRBJ2-2, with 9 bases fitting TRBD1. The CDR3 extends over 14 amino acids. The ends lost 9 bases at V and 4 bases at J; junction bases unmatched: 6. Germline CDR1 LNHNV, CDR2 YYDKDF (reference sequence). Here the CDR3 reads CATRGQGLTGELFF. CDR3 coding DNA: TGTGCCACGCGGGGACAGGGCCTCACCGGGGAGCTGTTTTTT. Based on the CDR3 plus reference TRBV15 and TRBJ2-2, the full variable domain is DAMVIQNPRYQVTQFGKPVTLSCSQTLNHNVMYWYQQKSSQAPKLLFHYYDKDFNNEADTPDNFQSRRPNTSFCFLDIRSPGLGDTAMYLCATRGQGLTGELFFGEGSRLTVL.

V and J are TRBV5-1 and TRBJ2-5, with TRBD2 matching 10 bases. The CDR3 has 15 amino acids. Per germline, CDR1 SGHRS and CDR2 YFSETQ. J lost 2 bases, V lost 4 bases, and 5 bases had no gene match. The CDR3 loop is CASSNLAGEQETQYF. In nucleotides, the CDR3 is TGCGCCAGCAGCAATCTAGCGGGGGAACAAGAGACCCAGTACTTC.

J is TRBJ2-3 and V is TRBV5-8, with TRBD2 matching 11 bases. V lost 4 bases and J lost 7; bases outside the gene matches: 14. Germline CDR1 and CDR2: SGHTS and YDEGEE. The CDR3 extends over 17 amino acids. The CDR3 here is CASSHTLLAGAGYTQYF. The CDR3 bases are TGTGCCAGCAGCCATACTTTACTAGCGGGGGCAGGGTATACGCAGTATTTT. Combining the CDR3 with reference TRBV5-8 and TRBJ2-3 gives the whole variable domain EAGVTQSPTHLIKTRGQQATLRCSPISGHTSVYWYQQALGLGLQFLLWYDEGEERNRGNFPPRFSGRQFPNYSSELNVNALELEDSALYLCASSHTLLAGAGYTQYFGPGTRLTVL.

The chain joins TRBV6-1 to TRBJ1-3, with D tentatively TRBD1 (5 bases). V was cut by 11 bases and J by 0 bases, with 14 bases left in between. The germline V gene encodes CDR1 MNHNS and CDR2 SASEGT. This CDR3 has 14 amino acids. Here the CDR3 DNA reads TGTGCCTCACAGGAGGGGCACTCTGGAAACACCATATATTTT. Translation gives CASQEGHSGNTIYF.

The chain uses TRBV5-1 and TRBJ2-1, with TRBD1 identical over 7 bases. The CDR3 has 14 amino acids. Germline V CDR1 and CDR2: SGHRS, YFSETQ. With V trimmed by 1 base and J by 7 bases, 5 bases remained unmatched. This chain's CDR3 is CASSLRQGANEQFF. The CDR3 DNA reads TGCGCCAGCAGCTTGAGACAGGGCGCGAATGAGCAGTTCTTC.

This sequence joins TRBV5-4 and TRBJ2-3, with D unclear. V lost 4 bases, J lost 4 bases, and 10 bases lay in between. There are 13 residues in the CDR3. Germline V gene lookup returns CDR1 SGHNT and CDR2 YYREEE (reference sequence). This CDR3 reads CASSPWQADTQYF. The CDR3 bases are TGTGCCAGCAGCCCCTGGCAAGCAGATACGCAGTATTTT.

The chain employs TRBV25-1 and TRBJ2-1; 10 nucleotides line up with TRBD2. The CDR3 consists of 14 residues. Germline-derived CDR1 and CDR2 are MGHDK and SYGVNS. Trimming cost V 3 bases and J 6 bases; bases outside gene matches: 2. The chain's CDR3 is CASSDRTSGNEQFF. CDR3 nucleotide sequence: TGTGCCAGCAGTGACCGGACTAGCGGCAATGAGCAGTTCTTC.

The chain is built from TRBV13 and TRBJ1-1; 11 bases align to TRBD1. The CDR3 is 17 amino acids. Germline lookup yields CDR1 PRHDT and CDR2 FYEKMQ (reference sequence). Unmatched junction bases numbered 11, after V lost 5 bases and J lost 3 bases. The CDR3 here is CASSLRTGGSIYTEAFF. The CDR3 coding sequence is TGTGCCAGCAGCCTCCGGACAGGGGGCTCGATATACACTGAAGCTTTCTTT.

The rearrangement joins TRBV4-1 to TRBJ2-2; 12 positions agree with TRBD2. The V segment lost 4 bases and the J segment 4 bases; nucleotides outside the gene matches: 7. The CDR3 totals 17 residues. Germline V CDR1 and CDR2: MGHRA, YSYEKL. The CDR3 sequence: CASSRVGLAGFTGELFF. Here the CDR3 DNA reads TGCGCCAGCAGCCGCGTAGGACTAGCGGGATTCACCGGGGAGCTGTTTTTT.

V usage is TRBV9 and J usage is TRBJ2-3; D is possibly TRBD2 (7 bases). Germline V lookup: CDR1 SGDLS, CDR2 YYNGEE. The CDR3 covers 16 residues. Trimming shortened V by 4 bases and J by 0 bases, and 15 bases separated the two germline ends. The DNA of the CDR3 is TGTGCCAGCAGCTTAGGGGGGACTACTAGCACAGATACGCAGTATTTT. Its translation: CASSLGGTTSTDTQYF.

The V call is TRBV2, the J call TRBJ2-3; possible D gene TRBD2, 5 bases. Germline values: CDR1 SNHLY, CDR2 FYNNEI. Deletions cut 3 bases from V and 0 bases from J, with 7 bases between. This CDR3 comprises 14 residues. Here the CDR3 DNA reads TGTGCCAGCAGTGACAGGACTAGCACAGATACGCAGTATTTT. Translating gives CASSDRTSTDTQYF.

The sample holds a few counts of this clone. This CDR3 reads CASRQDSYNSPLHF. CDR3 DNA: TGTGCCAGCAGGCAGGACAGCTATAATTCACCCCTCCACTTT. This chain links TRBV6-6 with TRBJ1-6; D is perhaps TRBD1 (6 bases). The germline CDR1 and CDR2 sequences are MNHNY and SVGAGI (reference sequence). V shed 6 bases and J shed 3 bases, with 9 bases lying between them. The CDR3 is 14 amino acids.

The gene calls are TRBV18 and TRBJ1-4; no clear D. There are 15 residues in the CDR3. Trimming took 2 bases from V and 1 from J, leaving 8 bases between them. The germline V gene has CDR1 KGHSH and CDR2 LQKENI. The CDR3 nucleotides read TGTGCCAGCTCACCATCGGGGTTAACTAATGAAAAACTGTTTTTT. Residues: CASSPSGLTNEKLFF.

This clone was counted only a few times. The V and J genes are TRBV7-6 and TRBJ1-3; possible D gene TRBD1, 5 bases. The CDR3 length is 15 residues. Germline CDR1 SGHVS, CDR2 FNYEAQ. Trimming took off 1 base at V and 2 bases at J, with 9 bases between the two ends. The CDR3 sequence is CASSLVSGAGNTIYF. DNA for the CDR3: TGTGCCAGCAGCTTAGTTTCGGGGGCTGGAAACACCATATATTTT.

This sequence joins TRBV4-1 and TRBJ1-1; 10 bases line up with TRBD1. This CDR3 contains 15 residues. V shed 4 bases, J shed 5 bases, and the junction held 7 bases outside the gene matches. CDR1 and CDR2 (germline): MGHRA, YSYEKL. The CDR3 coding sequence is TGCGCCAGCAGCCTTGGAGAGGACAGGGGGACTGAAGCTTTCTTT. Translating it yields CASSLGEDRGTEAFF.

The gene calls are TRBV4-1 and TRBJ2-1, with 11 positions matching TRBD2. V shed 6 bases, J shed 4 bases, and the junction held 8 bases outside the gene matches. Per the germline V gene, CDR1 is MGHRA and CDR2 is YSYEKL. The CDR3 runs to 16 residues. CDR3 sequence: CASSPRLAGHYNEQFF. The CDR3, as DNA: TGCGCCAGCAGTCCACGACTAGCGGGGCATTACAATGAGCAGTTCTTC.

This chain uses TRBV19 with TRBJ1-2, with a possible D match to TRBD1 (5 bases). The CDR3 loop spans 13 amino acids. The V gene lost 3 bases and the J gene lost 2 bases, with 7 bases spanning the gap. Germline V lookup: CDR1 LNHDA, CDR2 SQIVND (reference sequence). CDR3 nucleotides: TGTGCCAGTAGTATGACAGAAAACTATGGCTACACCTTC. Translated: CASSMTENYGYTF.

V usage is TRBV28 and J usage is TRBJ1-4, with D uncertain. Germline CDR1 MDHEN, CDR2 SYDVKM. This CDR3 is 16 amino acids long. V lost 2 bases and J lost 6, with 16 bases in between. The CDR3, as DNA: TGTGCCAGCAGTTTAGGTTTGGGAGGGTTAGATGAAAAACTGTTTTTT. Translating it yields CASSLGLGGLDEKLFF.

The gene calls are TRBV30 and TRBJ2-5; TRBD2 matches at 8 bases. CDR3 length: 16 residues. Germline V gene lookup returns CDR1 GTSNPN and CDR2 SVGIG (reference sequence). Trimming took 1 base from V and 0 from J; bases not matched to a gene: 7. This CDR3 reads CAWSAGVAGHQETQYF. The CDR3 DNA reads TGTGCCTGGAGTGCGGGTGTAGCGGGGCACCAAGAGACCCAGTACTTC.

The CDR3 coding sequence is TGTGCCAGCATACGGAGCAGCCTATGCAATCAGCCCCAGCATTTT. This sequence encodes CASIRSSLCNQPQHF. The gene calls are TRBV21-1 and TRBJ1-5. TRBV21-1 is a known pseudogene. This CDR3 has 15 amino acids.

The rearrangement joins TRBV15 to TRBJ2-1, with 9 bases that match TRBD2. This CDR3 spans 18 amino acids. Germline CDR1 is LNHNV and CDR2 is YYDKDF (reference sequence). V lost 2 bases to trimming and J lost 0 bases; unmatched junction nucleotides: 8. In DNA form, the CDR3 reads TGTGCCACCAGCAGATCCCCTAGCGGGGCCAGCTCCTACAATGAGCAGTTCTTC. It codes for CATSRSPSGASSYNEQFF.

The chain has TRBV5-6 and TRBJ1-1, with 11 bases that match TRBD1. V gave up 0 bases and J gave up 1 base; unmatched junction bases: 2. The CDR3 is 16 residues long. Germline V gene sequence: CDR1 SGHDT, CDR2 YYEEEE. The CDR3 region has the DNA TGTGCCAGCAGCTTGGGGACAGGGGGCAGGAACACTGAAGCTTTCTTT. Translation gives CASSLGTGGRNTEAFF.

This sequence joins TRBV19 and TRBJ2-1; no firm D call. Germline CDR1 is LNHDA and CDR2 is SQIVND (reference sequence). The CDR3 spans 13 residues. Between the trimmed V and J ends, which lost 6 bases and 8 bases, there was a span of 14 bases. This CDR3 reads CASSPRLGDEQFF. In DNA, the CDR3 is TGTGCCAGTAGCCCACGTCTGGGCGATGAGCAGTTCTTC.

The chain uses TRBV4-1 and TRBJ1-2; D might be TRBD1 (6 bases). The CDR3 contains 16 residues. Germline V gives CDR1 MGHRA, CDR2 YSYEKL. Trimming left V 6 bases short and J 8 bases short, with 25 bases between. CDR3 region: CASSQQGPEGRVGYTF. CDR3 sequence (DNA): TGCGCCAGCAGTCAACAGGGTCCCGAAGGGCGAGTCGGCTACACCTTC.

This chain links TRBV2 with TRBJ1-3; perhaps TRBD1 as D (6 bases). Germline assignment: CDR1 SNHLY and CDR2 FYNNEI. The CDR3 loop spans 14 amino acids. V was pared by 1 base and J by 4 bases, with 8 bases between. The CDR3 reads CASSEGTDGNTIYF. CDR3 nucleotide sequence: TGTGCCAGCAGTGAAGGGACAGACGGAAACACCATATATTTT. The full variable domain, its missing parts supplied by reference TRBV2 and TRBJ1-3, is EPEVTQTPSHQVTQMGQEVILRCVPISNHLYFYWYRQILGQKVEFLVSFYNNEISEKSEIFDDQFSVERPDGSNFTLKIRSTKLEDSAMYFCASSEGTDGNTIYFGEGSWLTVV.

The chain recombines TRBV10-1 with TRBJ2-2; possibly TRBD1 for D (5 bases). This CDR3 region has 16 residues. Per the germline V gene, CDR1 is WNHNN and CDR2 is SYGVQD (reference sequence). V was trimmed by 0 bases and J by 2 bases, leaving 10 bases between them. CDR3 residues: CASSESVGANTGELFF. In nucleotides, the CDR3 is TGCGCCAGCAGTGAGTCGGTAGGGGCCAACACCGGGGAGCTGTTTTTT.

The rearrangement links TRBV5-1 to TRBJ2-7; D is possibly TRBD1 (6 bases). Germline V gene lookup returns CDR1 SGHRS and CDR2 YFSETQ. Trimming stripped 3 bases from V and 1 base from J, with 11 bases between. This CDR3 spans 14 amino acids. CDR3 residues: CASSSNQGSYEQYF. CDR3 DNA sequence: TGCGCCAGCAGCTCCAATCAGGGGTCCTACGAGCAGTACTTC.

The chain links TRBV5-8 to TRBJ2-3; D unclear. This CDR3 comprises 12 residues. The V and J ends lost 5 bases and 6 bases respectively, with 10 bases between them. The germline CDR1 and CDR2 sequences are SGHTS and YDEGEE. CDR3: CASSLQRDTQYF. The CDR3 region has the DNA TGTGCCAGCAGTCTCCAACGGGATACGCAGTATTTT.

The genes are TRBV7-9 and TRBJ1-1; 8 bases are a match to TRBD1. The CDR3 length is 15 residues. Per germline, CDR1 SEHNR and CDR2 FQNEAQ (reference sequence). With V trimmed by 6 bases and J by 2 bases, 8 bases remained unmatched. The CDR3 here is CASRGTGGTNTEAFF. The DNA for the CDR3 is TGTGCCAGCAGGGGTACAGGGGGAACAAACACTGAAGCTTTCTTT.